This T cell receptor (beta chain) comes out of a study of blood T cell repertoires in COVID-19 (TCRdb year 2020). About the investigation overall: Samples covering the acute and convalescent phases of COVID-19 were provided by collaborators in the United States, Italy and Spain. The material from the prospective study consisted of cDNA or gDNA derived from T cells, B-cell-depleted T cells, or PBMCs. Subjects who had been exposed to COVID-19, were actively infected with it, or had recovered from it provided the deeply sampled blood TCRbeta repertoires that made up the dataset. Nearly every sample came with metadata listing a de-identified subject ID, COVID-19 status, age in years and sex. Samples were obtained from the ongoing ImmuneRACE study (first 160 participants) and from about 1,300 subjects provided by 6 global collaborators. The repertoires were made available in a free public database intended to serve as a resource for research on the immune response to SARS-CoV-2. HLA class I and class II types, where available, came from metadata supplied by the sample provider rather than from assay-based typing.

About this clone: Its antigen remains undetermined. Per-base quality was not reported, and no clone a single base away is much larger than it.

Here is what the overall study found, with its caveats: The amount of clinical and demographic metadata varied by source and participant and was provided uncurated.

Each collaborating institution followed its own protocols to collect whole blood in K2EDTA tubes. For TCRbeta analysis, collaborators shipped samples in one of three forms: frozen whole blood, isolated PBMCs, or DNA extracted from either of those sample types. The immunoSEQ Assay, a bias-controlled multiplex PCR, was used to amplify TCRbeta CDR3 regions from genomic DNA. The study's processing was this. Nucleated cell counts per sample were estimated from amplification of reference gene primers within the assay. To quantify the absolute abundance of each unique TCRbeta CDR3 rearrangement, sequence reads were collapsed and filtered. For each sample, productive Simpson clonality was calculated by taking the square root of Simpson's diversity index across productive rearrangements. Here the immuneACCESS table is served through TCRdb, limited to in-frame sequences with V and J called. Missing clones are a known gap in these copies; in checked studies unresolved V genes cover under half, and the rest lacks a known reason. Clonal size and the V and J genes are those of that table, whereas D and trimming came from the DNA. Within this sample are around 25,000 clones, with 75% to 85% of them counted one time only. 25% of the sample goes to the ten largest clones.

Including cysteine and phenylalanine, the CDR3 has 14 amino acids. Just the 42-base CDR3 DNA is kept, in frame starting at base 1. The germline V end is reduced by 2 bases and the J end by 0 bases; junction bases left unmatched: 2. In the germline V gene (reference sequence), CDR1 corresponds to GTSNPN and CDR2 to SVGIG. The sequence links TRBV30 to TRBJ2-7; 9 central nucleotides agree with TRBD2. The clonotype was recovered from a man in his sixties or seventies with active COVID-19. The specimen was peripheral blood. CDR3 loop: CAWSSGGTSYEQYF. At the DNA level, the sequence is TGTGCCTGGAGTAGCGGGGGGACCTCCTACGAGCAGTACTTC.